This passage covers 8 T cell receptor beta chains from one sample sequenced in a study of T-cell memory formation after mild COVID-19 (dated by TCRdb to about 2021). Libraries came from 5' RACE. The sequencer listed for this sample is Illumina NovaSeq 6000. Clones were called with MiXCR by TCRdb after fastp trimmed the public reads at Q25, and only in-frame beta chains were retained. Each CDR3 protein appears once, grouped with its most common genes and DNA. The sample records 160,000 or so distinct CDR3 sequences, roughly 30% of which are singletons. Around 12% of the sample comes from the top ten. What was sequenced was PBMCs or a T cell subset sorted from them (not recorded which). The receptor source for this set is an adult woman who had mild COVID-19 (a few samples of this study predate the infection). The sample titles of this study are shuffled in the database, so cell type and time point are left out; the donor was told from shared clones.

This clonotype came up a few times. The J gene is TRBJ2-1, the V gene TRBV12-3 or TRBV12-4, with D possibly matching TRBD1 (6 bases). The CDR3 covers 15 residues. Trimming removed 7 bases from V and 4 bases from J, with 17 bases in between. The CDR3 DNA reads TGTGCCAGCACTCTTCGGACGGGACAATACAATGAGCAGTTCTTC. It translates to CASTLRTGQYNEQFF.

J is TRBJ2-7 and V is TRBV15, with 12 bases matching TRBD1. The CDR3 contains 14 residues. The trim removed 5 bases at V and 3 bases at J, leaving 2 bases unmatched. Germline CDR1 is LNHNV and CDR2 is YYDKDF (reference sequence). The CDR3 nucleotides are TGTGCCACCAGCGGGGACAGGGGGCTCTACGAGCAGTACTTC. Encoded protein: CATSGDRGLYEQYF. The whole variable domain, filled in from reference TRBV15 and TRBJ2-7, reads DAMVIQNPRYQVTQFGKPVTLSCSQTLNHNVMYWYQQKSSQAPKLLFHYYDKDFNNEADTPDNFQSRRPNTSFCFLDIRSPGLGDTAMYLCATSGDRGLYEQYFGPGTRLTVT.

CDR3 protein: CAISAPPGLGNTIYF. CDR3 sequence (DNA): TGTGCCATCAGTGCGCCCCCGGGGCTCGGAAACACCATATATTTT. V gene TRBV10-3 combines with J gene TRBJ1-3; perhaps TRBD1 as D (5 bases). CDR1 is ENHRY, CDR2 SYGVKD, per germline. Trimming left V 4 bases short and J 4 bases short, with 14 bases between. The CDR3 runs 15 residues.

This clonotype was seen more than once but under ten times. The genes are TRBV18 and TRBJ2-7; 10 bases map to TRBD1. The CDR3 runs to 14 residues. Trimming took 3 bases from V and 3 from J; bases not matched to a gene: 2. Looked up from germline, CDR1 is KGHSH and CDR2 is LQKENI. The CDR3 sequence is CASSPRDRGYEQYF. For the CDR3, the DNA is TGTGCCAGCTCACCCCGGGACAGGGGCTACGAGCAGTACTTC.

In its sample, this clonotype was seen a few times. The rearrangement uses TRBV3-1 and TRBJ2-1, with D possibly TRBD2 on 6 matching bases. V was trimmed by 4 bases and J by 5 bases, leaving 12 bases between them. The CDR3 runs to 14 residues. Germline V gives CDR1 LGHDT, CDR2 YNNKEL (reference sequence). The CDR3 loop is CASSRRAWDNEQFF. CDR3 bases: TGTGCCAGCAGCCGGAGGGCTTGGGACAATGAGCAGTTCTTC.

In its sample, this clonotype was seen once. The chain couples TRBV2 to TRBJ1-1; D gene unclear. Trimming removed 2 bases at V and 1 base at J, with 5 bases between. The germline gives CDR1 SNHLY, CDR2 FYNNEI. The CDR3 covers 13 residues. The CDR3 DNA follows: TGTGCCAGCAGTGAAACAGCGAACACTGAAGCTTTCTTT. Its translation is CASSETANTEAFF.

V and J are TRBV4-1 and TRBJ1-1, with 8 bases matching TRBD1. CDR3 size: 15 residues. V was clipped by 1 base and J by 4 bases; unmatched bases: 5. The germline V gene has CDR1 MGHRA and CDR2 YSYEKL. CDR3 residues: CASSQVGTGPTEAFF. Here the CDR3 DNA reads TGCGCCAGCAGCCAAGTAGGGACAGGTCCCACTGAAGCTTTCTTT.

This clonotype was found a few times. This chain uses TRBV5-5 with TRBJ2-2, with D possibly TRBD2 on 5 matching bases. This CDR3 has 15 residues. The V end was cut by 8 bases, the J end by 7 bases, with 21 bases between. Germline V CDR1 and CDR2: SGHKS, YYEKEE (reference sequence). This chain's CDR3 is CASVQSTLRGGELFF. CDR3 nucleotides: TGTGCCAGTGTTCAATCGACCCTCCGGGGCGGGGAGCTGTTTTTT.